A single sample gave rise to the 24 T cell receptor beta chains below, sequenced in a study of cytotoxic CD8 clonotypes in ibrutinib-treated CLL. Profiled with immunoSEQ multiplex PCR; TCRdb holds only in-frame clones, not every one. The sample lists fewer than 90,000 clones, around 84% seen once, with around 5.4% in the top ten. Here the sequenced sample was PBMCs, taken before ibrutinib treatment. The origin of the receptors is a human donor with chronic lymphocytic leukemia.

V gene TRBV5-6 combines with J gene TRBJ2-6; 7 bases fit TRBD2. CDR1 is SGHDT, CDR2 YYEEEE, per germline. This CDR3 has 16 residues. After removal of 2 bases from V and 3 bases from J, the junction contained 5 bases not matched to a gene. This chain's CDR3 is CASSLVGEGGANVLTF. In DNA form, the CDR3 reads TGTGCCAGCAGCTTAGTCGGGGAGGGTGGGGCCAACGTCCTGACTTTC.

This chain connects TRBV2 to TRBJ2-7; no reliable D call. V gave up 8 bases and J gave up 4 bases, with 12 bases separating them. CDR1 and CDR2 from the germline V gene are SNHLY and FYNNEI. This CDR3 is built from 12 residues. The CDR3, as DNA: TGTGCCAGCCTGTCGGTTGGGTACGAGCAGTACTTC. Translation: CASLSVGYEQYF.

The J gene is TRBJ2-2, the V gene TRBV6-1; D gene uncertain. From germline, CDR1 is MNHNS and CDR2 SASEGT. V was cut by 3 bases and J by 4 bases, with 6 bases left in between. The CDR3 runs to 13 residues. CDR3 bases: TGTGCCAGCAGTGACTTCATCACCGGGGAGCTGTTTTTT. Its protein product is CASSDFITGELFF.

This clone was seen a single time. This sequence joins TRBV28 and TRBJ1-2; the D gene is possibly TRBD1 (6 bases). V lost 10 bases, J lost 4 bases, and 19 bases lay in between. Germline CDR1 is MDHEN and CDR2 is SYDVKM. This CDR3 has 14 amino acids. CDR3: CATQTGFRGYGYTF. In nucleotides, the CDR3 is TGTGCCACACAAACAGGGTTCAGAGGCTATGGCTACACCTTC.

The gene calls are TRBV5-4 and TRBJ2-3; 8 positions match TRBD2. The CDR3 runs 15 residues. Per germline, CDR1 SGHNT and CDR2 YYREEE (reference sequence). V lost 1 base and J lost 2; bases outside the gene matches: 3. In DNA, the CDR3 is TGTGCCAGCAGCTTGACCGGGAGGGCCACAGATACGCAGTATTTT. Protein product: CASSLTGRATDTQYF.

This chain links TRBV7-9 with TRBJ2-3; tentative D call: TRBD1 (6 bases). Trimming pared 3 bases from V and 5 bases from J, leaving 18 bases between. CDR1 SEHNR and CDR2 FQNEAQ come from the germline V gene (reference sequence). The CDR3 consists of 16 residues. The CDR3 region has the DNA TGTGCCAGCAGCTTTAAAGGGGGTGGCCGGCTAGATACGCAGTATTTT. Encoded protein: CASSFKGGGRLDTQYF.

This chain uses TRBV18 with TRBJ2-5, with 8 bases that match TRBD1. The V gene end was trimmed by 0 bases and the J gene end by 4 bases; junction bases not matched to a gene: 4. CDR3 length: 15 residues. Germline values: CDR1 KGHSH, CDR2 LQKENI. CDR3 loop: CASSPPAGGPETQYF. In DNA, the CDR3 is TGTGCCAGCTCACCACCTGCAGGGGGCCCAGAGACCCAGTACTTC.

The rearrangement joins TRBV6-1 to TRBJ2-3; possibly TRBD2 for D (5 bases). V was trimmed by 4 bases and J by 6 bases, leaving 11 bases between them. The CDR3 loop spans 13 amino acids. Germline assignment: CDR1 MNHNS and CDR2 SASEGT. The CDR3 sequence is CASSGTRGDTQYF. As DNA, the CDR3 is TGTGCCAGCAGTGGTACTCGCGGGGATACGCAGTATTTT.

The CDR3 here is CASSLSRPSYGYTF. The CDR3 DNA reads as TGTGCCAGCAGTTTATCTCGCCCTAGCTATGGCTACACCTTC. J is TRBJ1-2 and V is TRBV28, with D unclear. Per the germline V gene, CDR1 is MDHEN and CDR2 is SYDVKM. Trimming shortened V by 1 base and J by 4 bases, and 10 bases separated the two germline ends. The CDR3 consists of 14 residues.

In its sample, this clone was seen a few times. The chain carries TRBV6-1 and TRBJ2-7; tentative D call: TRBD1 (6 bases). CDR3 length: 19 residues. CDR1 and CDR2 (germline): MNHNS, SASEGT. Trimming pared 0 bases from V and 6 bases from J, leaving 27 bases between. CDR3 loop: CASSEAPGTDLWGLVEQYF. As DNA, the CDR3 is TGTGCCAGCAGTGAAGCCCCCGGGACGGACCTGTGGGGGCTAGTCGAGCAGTACTTC.

The J gene is TRBJ1-1, the V gene TRBV2; D uncertain. V lost 6 bases and J 5 bases, leaving 10 bases between the germline ends. This CDR3 region has 12 residues. Germline lookup yields CDR1 SNHLY and CDR2 FYNNEI. The CDR3: CASSPAATEAFF. Here the CDR3 DNA reads TGTGCCAGCAGCCCGGCAGCGACTGAAGCTTTCTTT. The full variable domain, completed using reference TRBV2 and TRBJ1-1, is EPEVTQTPSHQVTQMGQEVILRCVPISNHLYFYWYRQILGQKVEFLVSFYNNEISEKSEIFDDQFSVERPDGSNFTLKIRSTKLEDSAMYFCASSPAATEAFFGQGTRLTVV.

The count of this clone is one. This chain joins TRBV6-1 and TRBJ1-4; the match to TRBD1 covers 7 bases. Germline trimming cut 6 bases from V and 4 bases from J; bases unmatched to any gene: 5. The CDR3 is made up of 14 amino acids. The germline V gene has CDR1 MNHNS and CDR2 SASEGT. CDR3 residues: CASRKTGFNEKLFF. As DNA, the CDR3 is TGTGCCAGCAGAAAGACAGGGTTTAATGAAAAACTGTTTTTT.

V gene TRBV27 combines with J gene TRBJ2-7, with 7 bases aligning to TRBD1. This CDR3 contains 15 residues. Losses at the gene ends were 2 bases for V and 0 bases for J; bases not matched to a gene: 4. CDR1 is MNHEY and CDR2 is SMNVEV in the germline V gene (reference sequence). CDR3 in DNA: TGTGCCAGCAGTTTACGACAGGGCAGCTCCTACGAGCAGTACTTC. Translation: CASSLRQGSSYEQYF.

The chain recombines TRBV5-8 with TRBJ2-3; 11 nucleotides line up with TRBD1. Losses at the gene ends were 4 bases for V and 5 bases for J; bases not matched to a gene: 6. This CDR3 spans 15 amino acids. Germline assignment: CDR1 SGHTS and CDR2 YDEGEE. CDR3 in DNA: TGTGCCAGCAGCGGGACAGGGGGTCTTGTAGATACGCAGTATTTT. Its translation is CASSGTGGLVDTQYF.

This clone has a handful of counts. This CDR3 reads CASSPDLTGLIVSGEQYF. CDR3 sequence (DNA): TGTGCCAGCAGCCCAGACCTTACAGGGCTTATTGTCTCGGGCGAGCAGTACTTC. The V gene is TRBV7-6, the J gene TRBJ2-7, with D possibly TRBD1 on 6 matching bases. This CDR3 is built from 18 residues. Trimming removed 5 bases at V and 6 bases at J, with 29 bases between. Germline loops: CDR1 SGHVS, CDR2 FNYEAQ.

The rearrangement uses TRBV4-1 and TRBJ1-2; tentative D call: TRBD1 (6 bases). Trimming cost V 1 base and J 2 bases, with 11 bases left between them. Germline values: CDR1 MGHRA, CDR2 YSYEKL. CDR3 length: 15 amino acids. DNA of the CDR3: TGCGCCAGCAGCCAAGTCGTAGGGGGGAACTATGGCTACACCTTC. It encodes CASSQVVGGNYGYTF.

This chain connects TRBV20-1 to TRBJ1-1; D is uncertain. The CDR3 extends over 10 amino acids. The germline gives CDR1 DFQATT, CDR2 SNEGSKA (reference sequence). V gave up 7 bases and J gave up 6 bases, with 9 bases separating them. CDR3: CSVRGAEAFF. The CDR3 DNA sequence: TGCAGTGTCCGAGGAGCTGAAGCTTTCTTT.

This clone was observed a few times. The chain carries TRBV5-1 and TRBJ2-7; D is unclear. V was trimmed by 2 bases and J by 0 bases, leaving 9 bases between them. CDR1 is SGHRS and CDR2 is YFSETQ in the germline V gene. The length of the CDR3 is 14 residues. The CDR3 here is CASSFTVDSYEQYF. The CDR3 nucleotides read TGCGCCAGCAGCTTCACAGTCGACTCCTACGAGCAGTACTTC.

The genes are TRBV5-1 and TRBJ1-5; the match to TRBD1 covers 7 bases. Trimming cost V 7 bases and J 8 bases; bases outside gene matches: 15. The CDR3 extends over 15 amino acids. Germline V gene data show CDR1 as SGHRS and CDR2 as YFSETQ. CDR3 DNA sequence: TGCGCCAGCGGACCTACAGGGGCCGCTTTGGAGCCCCAGCATTTT. Amino acids: CASGPTGAALEPQHF.

The chain employs TRBV7-9 and TRBJ2-1, with 8 bases that match TRBD2. V lost 0 bases to trimming and J lost 4 bases; unmatched junction nucleotides: 5. CDR1 SEHNR and CDR2 FQNEAQ come from the germline V gene (reference sequence). CDR3 size: 16 residues. CDR3 DNA: TGTGCCAGCAGCTTAGCGCGAGTAGCGGGGTACAATGAGCAGTTCTTC. It yields the protein CASSLARVAGYNEQFF. The whole variable domain, filled in from reference TRBV7-9 and TRBJ2-1, reads DTGVSQNPRHKITKRGQNVTFRCDPISEHNRLYWYRQTLGQGPEFLTYFQNEAQLEKSRLLSDRFSAERPKGSFSTLEIQRTEQGDSAMYLCASSLARVAGYNEQFFGPGTRLTVL.

This clone was seen once. This chain links TRBV2 with TRBJ2-7; 9 bases agree with TRBD2. The junction had 9 bases not matched to a gene; V was cut back by 6 bases and J by 0 bases. Germline-derived CDR1 and CDR2 are SNHLY and FYNNEI. CDR3 size: 16 residues. CDR3 in DNA: TGTGCCAGCAGGGGGGGTAGCGGGAGCCCCTCCTACGAGCAGTACTTC. It encodes CASRGGSGSPSYEQYF.

This chain uses TRBV19 with TRBJ2-1; 8 nucleotides match TRBD2. Germline V gives CDR1 LNHDA, CDR2 SQIVND (reference sequence). Trimming removed 2 bases from V and 9 bases from J; junction bases left unmatched: 12. The CDR3 runs to 16 residues. The CDR3 bases are TGTGCCAGTAGTATATTCGGGAGGGCCGAGTCGAGTGAGCAGTTCTTC. Translation gives CASSIFGRAESSEQFF.

The rearrangement joins TRBV20-1 to TRBJ1-2; D unclear. The CDR3 is 10 amino acids. Trimming took off 0 bases at V and 7 bases at J, with 3 bases between the two ends. Germline assignment: CDR1 DFQATT and CDR2 SNEGSKA (reference sequence). The CDR3 nucleotides are TGCAGTGCTAGAGATCCTGGCTACACCTTC. It encodes CSARDPGYTF.

V is TRBV29-1 and J is TRBJ1-1; no firm D call. The germline V gene encodes CDR1 SQVTM and CDR2 ANQGSEA. This CDR3 region has 13 residues. The germline V and J ends were trimmed by 0 bases and 10 bases, with 15 bases remaining between them. The chain's CDR3 is CSVEDLQVQGAFF. DNA of the CDR3: TGCAGCGTTGAAGATCTTCAGGTACAAGGAGCTTTCTTT.